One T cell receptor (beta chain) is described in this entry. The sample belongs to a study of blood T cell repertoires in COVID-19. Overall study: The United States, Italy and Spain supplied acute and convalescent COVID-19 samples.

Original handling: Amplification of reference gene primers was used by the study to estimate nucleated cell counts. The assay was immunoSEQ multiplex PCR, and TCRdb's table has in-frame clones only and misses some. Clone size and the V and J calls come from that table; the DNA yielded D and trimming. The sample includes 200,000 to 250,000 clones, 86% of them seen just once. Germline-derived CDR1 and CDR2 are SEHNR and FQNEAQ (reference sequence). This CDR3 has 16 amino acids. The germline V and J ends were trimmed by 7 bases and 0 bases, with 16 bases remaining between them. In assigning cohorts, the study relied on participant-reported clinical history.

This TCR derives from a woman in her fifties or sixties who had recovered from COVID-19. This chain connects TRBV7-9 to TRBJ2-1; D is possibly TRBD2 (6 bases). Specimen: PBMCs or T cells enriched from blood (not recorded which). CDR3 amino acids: CASIPGSGSSYNEQFF. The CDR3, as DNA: TGTGCCAGCATCCCCGGGAGTGGGAGCTCCTACAATGAGCAGTTCTTC.